Listed below are T cell receptor beta chains from one sample, sequenced in a study of response to subunit inactivated influenza vaccine. One entry per CDR3 protein results from TCRdb running MiXCR on the RT-PCR reads. The table shows 450,000 to 600,000 distinct CDR3 sequences, with approximately 7.2% occurring only once. Here the sequenced sample was PBMCs from blood, taken roughly 24 months after vaccination. The receptors derive from a man between 50 and 75 years old who received an inactivated influenza vaccine. Both conserved end residues are part of each CDR3. The order of the fields is clone size, J gene, V gene, D gene, CDR3 DNA, CDR3 protein. A D gene is named only where the DNA matches it firmly. Clone size is not always given. Where it is, it says once, few, many or a class for expanded clones.

-	TRBJ1-2	TRBV6-2/TRBV6-3	TRBD1	TGTGCCAGCAGGATGGGACAGGGGATCTATGGCTACACCTTC	CASRMGQGIYGYTF
-	TRBJ2-6	TRBV6-1	TRBD1	TGTGCCAGCACGATACAGGGGAACATTCGGTCGGGGGCCAACGTCCTGACTTTC	CASTIQGNIRSGANVLTF
-	TRBJ1-4	TRBV5-6	TRBD1	TGTGCCAGCAGCAGGACAGGGGTGGGTGAAAAACTGTTTTTT	CASSRTGVGEKLFF
many	TRBJ1-2	TRBV27	TRBD1	TGTGCCAGCAGCAACGGACAGGGATTTCTCTATGGCTACACCTTC	CASSNGQGFLYGYTF
-	TRBJ2-3	TRBV29-1	TRBD1	TGCAGCGTTGATCTCTGGACAGGAGGCTCGGATACGCAGTATTTT	CSVDLWTGGSDTQYF
many	TRBJ1-5	TRBV5-1	-	TGCGCCAGCAGCTTGGAGCCTGAAGCAGGGCCCCAGCATTTT	CASSLEPEAGPQHF
few	TRBJ2-1	TRBV7-9	-	TGTGCCAGCAGCATAGGGTCGTATGAGCAGTTCTTC	CASSIGSYEQFF
-	TRBJ2-3	TRBV4-2	TRBD2	TGTGCCAGCAGCCGAGAGAAACTAGCGGGTGTCTCAGAAACGCAGTATTTT	CASSREKLAGVSETQYF
-	TRBJ2-1	TRBV2	TRBD2	TGTGCCAGCAGTGAAGGGCCTAGCGGGAGGGATGAGCAGTTCTTC	CASSEGPSGRDEQFF
-	TRBJ2-1	TRBV4-2	TRBD2	TGTGCCAGCAGCCAAGGCGCTAGCGGGATTTACAATGAGCAGTTCTTC	CASSQGASGIYNEQFF
many	TRBJ2-7	TRBV12-3/TRBV12-4	-	TGTGCCAGCAGTTTAGTGATCTACGAGCAGTACTTC	CASSLVIYEQYF
-	TRBJ2-7	TRBV29-1	TRBD1	TGCAGCGTTGAAGGCAGGGGGTTGTACGAGCAGTACTTC	CSVEGRGLYEQYF
-	TRBJ2-5	TRBV29-1	TRBD2	TGCAGCGTGGGGATGGGTAGCGGGGGTCAAGAGATCCAGTACTTC	CSVGMGSGGQEIQYF
-	TRBJ2-7	TRBV4-1	-	TGCGCCAGCAGCTCTACAGGGCACGAGCAGTACTTC	CASSSTGHEQYF
few	TRBJ2-1	TRBV6-1	TRBD2	TGTGCCAGCAGCTCTCTAGCGGGAGGGCCGGGGAGGGACAATGAGCAGTTCTTC	CASSSLAGGPGRDNEQFF
-	TRBJ2-1	TRBV20-1	TRBD2	TGCAGTGTTATGGGGATAGCGGGAGAAGCCAATGAGCAGTTCTTC	CSVMGIAGEANEQFF
few	TRBJ1-4	TRBV6-1	-	TGTGCCAGCAGCGACGGGAAACAGGGAGGGGAAAAACTGTTTTTT	CASSDGKQGGEKLFF
few	TRBJ2-5	TRBV7-9	-	TGTGCCAGCAGCTTACGGCCTAGGCCCCAAGAGACCCAGTACTTC	CASSLRPRPQETQYF
many	TRBJ1-2	TRBV6-6	-	TGTGCCAGCAGTTCGAACTATGGCTACACCTTC	CASSSNYGYTF
few	TRBJ2-1	TRBV20-1	TRBD1	TGCAGTGCTAGAGGGCCGGGACAGGGTAACTCCTACAATGAGCAGTTCTTC	CSARGPGQGNSYNEQFF
few	TRBJ2-7	TRBV11-2	-	TGTGCCAGCAGCCGAAGGGTGGGCGAGCAGTACTTC	CASSRRVGEQYF
-	TRBJ1-1	TRBV6-5	-	TGTGCCAGCAGCCCCGAGGGCAGGGCCACCAACTTT	CASSPEGRATNF
few	TRBJ2-3	TRBV28	TRBD1	TGTGCCAGCAGTCAAATGGACAGGGTGGCAGATACGCAGTATTTT	CASSQMDRVADTQYF
many	TRBJ2-5	TRBV9	-	TGTGCCAGCAGCCCCGGGGCGTCGAGCCAAGAGACCCAGTACTTC	CASSPGASSQETQYF
many	TRBJ1-2	TRBV4-3	-	TGCGCCAGCAGCCAAGATCGGCGGAGCTCTGAGGGCTACACCTTC	CASSQDRRSSEGYTF
many	TRBJ2-7	TRBV5-5	-	TGTGCCAGCAGCGGGAAGGCAGGGGTGGTGAACGAGCAGTACTTC	CASSGKAGVVNEQYF
few	TRBJ2-7	TRBV5-6	-	TGTGCCAGCAGTTTCACAGGGGACTTCTACGAGCAGTACTTC	CASSFTGDFYEQYF
many	TRBJ2-1	TRBV7-9	TRBD2	TGTGCCAGCAGCTTACGTACTAGCGGGAGAGGGAATGAGCAGTTCTTC	CASSLRTSGRGNEQFF
-	TRBJ1-2	TRBV28	-	TGTGCCAGCAGTTTGACCCCGGGACGGCACTATGGCTACACCTTC	CASSLTPGRHYGYTF
-	TRBJ2-1	TRBV29-1	-	TGCAGCGCCGGATTCGGCTCCTACAATGAGCAGTTCTTC	CSAGFGSYNEQFF
few	TRBJ1-2	TRBV14	TRBD1	TGTGCCAGCAGCCAATTGGGACAGGGGTCCGGTGGCTACACCTTC	CASSQLGQGSGGYTF
few	TRBJ2-5	TRBV6-2/TRBV6-3	TRBD2	TGTGCCAGCAGTTACGATGGGGTTCTAGCGGAGCAGACCCAGTACTTC	CASSYDGVLAEQTQYF
few	TRBJ2-7	TRBV11-2	TRBD2	TGTGCCAGCAGCTTAGATCTAGCGGGGGTATACGAGCAGTACTTC	CASSLDLAGVYEQYF
few	TRBJ2-3	TRBV25-1	TRBD2	TGTGCCAGCAGATCCCCTACGACTAGCGGGAGGCTAACAGATACGCAGTATTTT	CASRSPTTSGRLTDTQYF
few	TRBJ2-7	TRBV25-1	-	TGTGCCAGCAGTGCATCGGGACGCGGCTACGAGCAGTACTTC	CASSASGRGYEQYF
-	TRBJ1-2	TRBV7-2	-	TGTGCCAGCAGCTTATTGGCGCAGTCTAACTATGGCTACACCTTC	CASSLLAQSNYGYTF
few	TRBJ2-3	TRBV4-3	TRBD2	TGCGCCAGCAGCCGAGCGGGAGGAGGAGCAGATACGCAGTATTTT	CASSRAGGGADTQYF
many	TRBJ2-2	TRBV20-1	-	TGCAGTGCAACAGATGCACCGAACACCGGGGAGCTGTTTTTT	CSATDAPNTGELFF
many	TRBJ2-7	TRBV4-2	TRBD1	TGTGCCAGCAGCCAAGGACAGGGAAGGGCATACGAGCAGTACTTC	CASSQGQGRAYEQYF
many	TRBJ1-5	TRBV20-1	-	TGCAGTGCCCTGGGCAGCTTCAATCAGCCCCAGCATTTT	CSALGSFNQPQHF
-	TRBJ2-1	TRBV9	TRBD2	TGTGCCAGCAGCGTCATAGCGGGGGGACCATACAATGAGCAGTTCTTC	CASSVIAGGPYNEQFF
many	TRBJ2-5	TRBV10-3	TRBD1	TGTGCCATCAGTGAACAGGGGTCAGAGACCCAGTACTTC	CAISEQGSETQYF
many	TRBJ1-1	TRBV20-1	-	TGCAGTGCTAGACTGCAGGCGAACACTGAAGCTTTCTTT	CSARLQANTEAFF
many	TRBJ1-2	TRBV4-2	-	TGTGCCAGCAGCCAAGTAAGGGTCGAAGCAGGGCCGGACTATGGCTACACCTTC	CASSQVRVEAGPDYGYTF